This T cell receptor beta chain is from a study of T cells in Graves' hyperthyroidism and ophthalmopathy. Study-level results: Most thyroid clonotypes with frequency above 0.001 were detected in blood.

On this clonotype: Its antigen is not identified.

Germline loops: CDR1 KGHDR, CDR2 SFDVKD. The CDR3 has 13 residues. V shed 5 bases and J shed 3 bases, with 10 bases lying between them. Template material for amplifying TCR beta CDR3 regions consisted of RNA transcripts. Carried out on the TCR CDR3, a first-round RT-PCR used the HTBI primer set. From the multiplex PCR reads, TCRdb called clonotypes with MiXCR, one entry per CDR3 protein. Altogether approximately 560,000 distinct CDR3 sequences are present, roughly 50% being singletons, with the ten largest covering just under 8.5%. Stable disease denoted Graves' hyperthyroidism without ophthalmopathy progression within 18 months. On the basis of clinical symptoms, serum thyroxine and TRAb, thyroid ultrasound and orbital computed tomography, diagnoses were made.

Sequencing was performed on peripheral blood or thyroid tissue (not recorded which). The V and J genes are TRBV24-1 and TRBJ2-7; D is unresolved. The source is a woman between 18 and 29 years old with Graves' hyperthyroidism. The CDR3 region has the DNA TGTGCCACCAGTGCCTCGGGTGACTACGAGCAGTACTTC. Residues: CATSASGDYEQYF.